This T cell receptor beta chain was retrieved from a study of human T cells and chemical hapten exposure. CDR1 MDHEN and CDR2 SYDVKM come from the germline V gene. The CDR3 sequence is 11 residues long. In this sample, this clonotype turned up a few times. The antigen is not known. The germline gene is not matched at one end of the junction; a read error may be the cause. General study results and limits: Unchanged with DPC sensitization were TCRs above 1 in 1000 frequency.

Time point specified: patch test 1, 2 weeks after DPC sensitization. The treatment denotes: therapeutic diphenylcyclopropenone sensitization with weekly scalp DPC. Each cDNA molecule in the library carried unique molecular identifiers. A single record per CDR3 protein comes from TCRdb applying MiXCR to the RACE reads. In the table there are roughly 180,000 distinct CDR3 sequences, about 20% of which are singletons. The receptor's source is a woman aged 50 to 60 with alopecia areata. Some clones in this sample may be carry-over from other donors' samples. This chain connects TRBV28 to TRBJ1-2, with 9 bases lining up with TRBD1. The sequences come from whole blood, collected in connection with sensitization to the hapten diphenylcyclopropenone (DPC). CDR3 sequence reads: CLAGQGRGYTF. CDR3 DNA: TGCCTGGCGGGACAGGGAAGGGGCTACACCTTC.